Listed below are T cell receptor beta chains from one sample, sequenced in a study of blood T cell repertoires in COVID-19. TCRdb's copy holds only in-frame clones and misses some; the assay was immunoSEQ multiplex PCR. The table records 200,000 or so clones, just under 85% of them present only once. The sequenced material came from peripheral blood. All receptors derive from a woman in her seventies with active or convalescent COVID-19. Each CDR3 is given with its conserved first and last residue. The D gene is left open where the match is weak. Clone size is shown for a subset of rows, as once, few, many or a class of expanded clone.

V: TRBV3-1/TRBV3-2
J: TRBJ2-1
size: .
D: TRBD1
DNA: TGTGCCAGCAGCACCGACAGGGCTGAGCAGTTCTTC
CDR3: CASSTDRAEQFF

V: TRBV7-9
J: TRBJ1-2
size: .
D: TRBD1
DNA: TGTGCCAGCAGCCCGGACAGGGGTGGCTACACCTTC
CDR3: CASSPDRGGYTF

V: TRBV23-1
J: TRBJ2-5
size: .
D: .
DNA: TGCGCCAGCAGTCAAGTGGAAAGGGGGCAAGAGACCCAGTACTTC
CDR3: CASSQVERGQETQYF

V: TRBV5-4
J: TRBJ1-4
size: few
D: .
DNA: TGTGCCAGCAGCGGGGGGTTTAGCATGGATGAAAAACTGTTTTTT
CDR3: CASSGGFSMDEKLFF

V: TRBV6-5
J: TRBJ1-1
size: once
D: .
DNA: TGTGCCAGCAGTTACGCAGGCGCTGAAAAAGACACTGAAGCTTTCTTT
CDR3: CASSYAGAEKDTEAFF

V: TRBV6-1
J: TRBJ1-6
size: .
D: .
DNA: TGTGCCAGCAGTGAAGGAAGCAGGGGTAATTCACCCCTCCACTTT
CDR3: CASSEGSRGNSPLHF

V: TRBV19
J: TRBJ2-1
size: .
D: .
DNA: TGTGCCAGTAGCGTTCAGGGGAACAATGAGCAGTTCTTC
CDR3: CASSVQGNNEQFF

V: TRBV4-1
J: TRBJ2-5
size: .
D: TRBD2
DNA: TGCGCCAGCAGCCAAGGGTTAGCGGGAGGGCCTGGGGAGACCCAGTACTTC
CDR3: CASSQGLAGGPGETQYF

V: TRBV27
J: TRBJ2-1
size: .
D: .
DNA: TGTGCCAGCAGCGGGTACAATGAGCAGTTCTTC
CDR3: CASSGYNEQFF

V: TRBV9
J: TRBJ2-3
size: .
D: .
DNA: TGTGCCAGCAGCGTAGCCTTCCCCGCGAATACGCAGTATTTT
CDR3: CASSVAFPANTQYF

V: TRBV5-5
J: TRBJ2-2
size: .
D: TRBD2
DNA: TGTGCCAGCAACGTAGCGGGATCTATAAACGGGGAGCTGTTTTTT
CDR3: CASNVAGSINGELFF

V: TRBV18
J: TRBJ2-5
size: .
D: .
DNA: TGTGCCAGCTCACTTGGACTTAAAGAGACCCAGTACTTC
CDR3: CASSLGLKETQYF

V: TRBV19
J: TRBJ1-2
size: .
D: TRBD1
DNA: TGTGCCAGTATCCCAAACAGGGGGATGACCTATGGCTACACCTTC
CDR3: CASIPNRGMTYGYTF

V: TRBV29-1
J: TRBJ2-1
size: .
D: .
DNA: TGCAGCGTTGAATCTAGTCAATCCAAGCAGTTCTTC
CDR3: CSVESSQSKQFF

V: TRBV18
J: TRBJ2-3
size: .
D: TRBD1
DNA: TGTGCCAGCTCACCGGGGACAGGGAACACAGATACGCAGTATTTT
CDR3: CASSPGTGNTDTQYF

V: TRBV13
J: TRBJ2-1
size: .
D: TRBD2
DNA: TGTGCCAGCAGCCCCCTCGGGGAGGGAGGTAGTGAGCAGTTCTTC
CDR3: CASSPLGEGGSEQFF

V: TRBV6-1
J: TRBJ2-5
size: .
D: TRBD2
DNA: TGTGCCAGCAGTGAACCGGGGGGGTCGGTGGAGACCCAGTACTTC
CDR3: CASSEPGGSVETQYF

V: TRBV11-2
J: TRBJ2-2
size: many
D: TRBD1
DNA: TGTGCCAGCAGCTCAAGACAGGGCGGAGCCGGGGAGCTGTTTTTT
CDR3: CASSSRQGGAGELFF

V: TRBV4-2
J: TRBJ2-3
size: .
D: .
DNA: TGTGCCAGCAGCCAAGAAGTAGCGGATAGGGCAGATACGCAGTATTTT
CDR3: CASSQEVADRADTQYF

V: TRBV9
J: TRBJ2-2
size: .
D: TRBD1
DNA: TGTGCCAGCAGCGCAAGCCCCAGACAGGGATCCACCGGGGAGCTGTTTTTT
CDR3: CASSASPRQGSTGELFF

V: TRBV5-8
J: TRBJ2-2
size: many
D: .
DNA: TGTGCCAGCAGCACGAGCATAGCGGCGAACACCGGGGAGCTGTTTTTT
CDR3: CASSTSIAANTGELFF

V: TRBV28
J: TRBJ1-2
size: .
D: TRBD1
DNA: TGTGCCAGCAGTCCAGGACAGGACCTAGGGTATGGCTACACCTTC
CDR3: CASSPGQDLGYGYTF

V: TRBV4-1
J: TRBJ1-2
size: once
D: .
DNA: TGCGCCAGCAGCCATGGCGGCCACACCCTTGGCTACACCTTC
CDR3: CASSHGGHTLGYTF

V: TRBV19
J: TRBJ2-3
size: .
D: .
DNA: TGTGCCAGTAGTATAGGTCCCGGGTCAGATACGCAGTATTTT
CDR3: CASSIGPGSDTQYF

V: TRBV7-2
J: TRBJ2-2
size: once
D: TRBD2
DNA: TGTGCCAGCAGCCCCGGAGAGAGACTAGCGGGAAGGGCCGGGGAGCTGTTTTTT
CDR3: CASSPGERLAGRAGELFF

V: TRBV7-9
J: TRBJ1-2
size: .
D: .
DNA: TGTGCCAGCAGTTCCCGCAGAGACTTGTATGGCTACACCTTC
CDR3: CASSSRRDLYGYTF

V: TRBV3-1/TRBV3-2
J: TRBJ2-1
size: .
D: TRBD2
DNA: TGTGCCAGCAGCCTCGGACTAGCAAGGGATGAGCAGTTCTTC
CDR3: CASSLGLARDEQFF

V: TRBV9
J: TRBJ2-1
size: once
D: TRBD2
DNA: TGTGCCAGCACGGCTAGCGGGAGGGACGAGCAGTTCTTC
CDR3: CASTASGRDEQFF

V: TRBV5-1
J: TRBJ2-1
size: .
D: .
DNA: TGCGCCAGCAGTTTGAGGGAGGCCTCCTCTATTGAGCAGTTCTTC
CDR3: CASSLREASSIEQFF

V: TRBV19
J: TRBJ1-2
size: once
D: TRBD1
DNA: TGTGCCAGTAGTAACAGGGGGCGCGAGTATGGCTACACCTTC
CDR3: CASSNRGREYGYTF

V: TRBV4-1
J: TRBJ2-2
size: .
D: .
DNA: TGCGCCAGCAGCCCGGACAGAAACACCGGGGAGCTGTTTTTT
CDR3: CASSPDRNTGELFF